Below, 18 T cell receptor beta chains from the same sample are listed, as sequenced in a study of blood T cell repertoires in COVID-19. The protocol was immunoSEQ multiplex PCR, while the TCRdb copy is restricted to in-frame clones and leaves out a portion. The table has about 110,000 clones, about 87% seen once. Sequences were obtained from peripheral blood. These receptors came from a human donor in a cohort sampled during active COVID-19.

The CDR3 nucleotides read TGTGCCAGTAGTCCTCAGGGGGCTGGGGCAGGAGTCGACACCGGGGAGCTGTTTTTT. Protein product: CASSPQGAGAGVDTGELFF. The chain links TRBV19 to TRBJ2-2, with TRBD1 matching 8 bases. J lost 3 bases, V lost 5 bases, and 17 bases had no gene match. The CDR3 runs 19 residues. CDR1 LNHDA and CDR2 SQIVND come from the germline V gene (reference sequence).

The V call is TRBV9, the J call TRBJ1-3; TRBD1 might be the D (5 bases). CDR1 SGDLS and CDR2 YYNGEE come from the germline V gene. The V end was cut by 3 bases, the J end by 0 bases, with 16 bases between. CDR3 length equals 17 residues. The CDR3, as DNA: TGTGCCAGCAGCGGGGGGGTTACAGGAGTCTCTGGAAACACCATATATTTT. Encoded protein: CASSGGVTGVSGNTIYF.

V and J are TRBV28 and TRBJ1-1, with D possibly being TRBD1 (5 bases). The germline V gene has CDR1 MDHEN and CDR2 SYDVKM. V lost 3 bases and J lost 4, with 18 bases in between. CDR3 length: 16 amino acids. CDR3 DNA: TGTGCCAGCAGTTTTCCTTACGGGACTTTCGGCACTGAAGCTTTCTTT. This sequence encodes CASSFPYGTFGTEAFF.

The chain has TRBV2 and TRBJ1-6; TRBD1 aligns across 8 bases. Germline V gives CDR1 SNHLY, CDR2 FYNNEI. The junction had 4 bases not matched to a gene; V was cut back by 4 bases and J by 5 bases. The CDR3 spans 15 residues. The CDR3 DNA follows: TGTGCCAGCAGTGGGGGACAGGCTGATAATTCACCCCTCCACTTT. Its protein product is CASSGGQADNSPLHF.

V and J are TRBV20-1 and TRBJ2-5; no clear D gene. The length of the CDR3 is 11 residues. Germline V gene lookup returns CDR1 DFQATT and CDR2 SNEGSKA (reference sequence). Deletions cut 1 base from V and 5 bases from J, with 5 bases between. The CDR3 region is CSARVVETQYF. DNA for the CDR3: TGCAGTGCTAGAGTAGTCGAGACCCAGTACTTC.

The chain joins TRBV7-9 to TRBJ1-1; possibly TRBD1 for D (6 bases). CDR3 length: 13 amino acids. Trimming took 5 bases from V and 1 from J, leaving 8 bases between them. Germline values: CDR1 SEHNR, CDR2 FQNEAQ (reference sequence). CDR3 in DNA: TGTGCCAGCAGCACGACAGGGAACACTGAAGCTTTCTTT. Protein sequence: CASSTTGNTEAFF.

The count of this clone is one. The chain is built from TRBV7-8 and TRBJ2-7; TRBD2 might be the D (5 bases). The V gene's germline CDR1 is SGHVS and CDR2 FQNEAQ. V was trimmed by 1 base and J by 7 bases, leaving 20 bases between them. This CDR3 has 16 residues. This CDR3 reads CASSLVESLPTGEQYF. Here the CDR3 DNA reads TGTGCCAGCAGCTTAGTTGAGAGCCTACCTACGGGAGAGCAGTACTTC.

This clone appeared once. This chain links TRBV5-1 with TRBJ2-2, with 10 bases matching TRBD1. The germline CDR1 and CDR2 sequences are SGHRS and YFSETQ. The ends lost 4 bases at V and 6 bases at J; junction bases unmatched: 6. This CDR3 comprises 15 residues. The CDR3 DNA follows: TGCGCCAGCAGCAATCGACAGGGGGCGTCCGGGGAGCTGTTTTTT. This translates into CASSNRQGASGELFF.

The V gene is TRBV9, the J gene TRBJ1-3, with a possible D match to TRBD1 (5 bases). V lost 4 bases and J lost 0, with 8 bases in between. Germline CDR1 is SGDLS and CDR2 is YYNGEE. The CDR3 runs to 14 residues. The CDR3 is CASSSRDSGNTIYF. The CDR3 DNA follows: TGTGCCAGCAGCTCCAGGGACTCTGGAAACACCATATATTTT. The complete variable domain, with remaining parts taken from reference TRBV9 and TRBJ1-3, reads DSGVTQTPKHLITATGQRVTLRCSPRSGDLSVYWYQQSLDQGLQFLIQYYNGEERAKGNILERFSAQQFPDLHSELNLSSLELGDSALYFCASSSRDSGNTIYFGEGSWLTVV.

The rearrangement joins TRBV12-3 or TRBV12-4 to TRBJ1-6; 7 bases line up with TRBD1. The CDR3 extends over 11 amino acids. J was trimmed by 14 bases and V by 4 bases; bases with no gene match: 2. The CDR3 sequence is CASSSRGTLHF. The CDR3 DNA sequence: TGTGCCAGCAGTTCCAGGGGGACCCTCCACTTT.

The V call is TRBV4-2, the J call TRBJ1-3, with D perhaps TRBD1 (6 bases). The ends were cut back, 4 bases at V and 2 bases at J, with 12 bases in the middle. Germline V gene sequence: CDR1 LGHNA, CDR2 YNFKEQ. This CDR3 has 15 amino acids. The CDR3 nucleotides are TGTGCCAGCAGCCTACGGAGACAGGCTGGAAACACCATATATTTT. Amino acids: CASSLRRQAGNTIYF.

The J gene is TRBJ2-5, the V gene TRBV11-3; 8 bases map to TRBD1. The germline gives CDR1 SGHNT, CDR2 YENEEA. Trimming removed 4 bases from V and 4 bases from J; junction bases left unmatched: 14. The CDR3 runs to 17 residues. CDR3 bases: TGTGCCAGCAGCTCTATCAATACCGGGACAGGTTTAGAGACCCAGTACTTC. As protein: CASSSINTGTGLETQYF.

V and J are TRBV4-1 and TRBJ1-6; 10 bases are a match to TRBD1. Germline loops: CDR1 MGHRA, CDR2 YSYEKL. The CDR3 sequence is 15 residues long. Trimming took 2 bases from V and 11 from J; bases not matched to a gene: 6. This chain's CDR3 is CASSQPGQGGAPLHF. CDR3 nucleotide sequence: TGCGCCAGCAGCCAACCCGGACAGGGGGGAGCACCCCTCCACTTT.

This clone was recorded a few times. The same CDR3 can be traced to other DNA sequences in this sample. The genes are TRBV14 and TRBJ2-7; 10 bases are a match to TRBD2. CDR1 and CDR2 from the germline V gene are SGHDN and FVKESK. The length of the CDR3 is 16 residues. Trimming removed 3 bases from V and 2 bases from J; junction bases left unmatched: 7. The CDR3, as DNA: TGTGCCAGCAGCCAGAGGGTGACTAGCGGGCCCTACGAGCAGTACTTC. This encodes CASSQRVTSGPYEQYF.

The chain uses TRBV9 and TRBJ2-2, with TRBD1 identical over 10 bases. This CDR3 spans 16 amino acids. CDR1 is SGDLS and CDR2 is YYNGEE in the germline V gene. J was trimmed by 7 bases and V by 0 bases; bases with no gene match: 6. CDR3 nucleotides: TGTGCCAGCAGCGTAGCCGGGACAGGGGTGATCGGGGAGCTGTTTTTT. It is translated as CASSVAGTGVIGELFF.

The rearrangement uses TRBV7-9 and TRBJ2-1; 10 positions agree with TRBD2. Germline trimming cut 3 bases from V and 6 bases from J; bases unmatched to any gene: 8. The V gene's germline CDR1 is SEHNR and CDR2 FQNEAQ (reference sequence). There are 16 residues in the CDR3. CDR3 region: CASSFETSGRSNEQFF. CDR3 nucleotides: TGTGCCAGCAGCTTTGAGACTAGCGGGCGCAGCAATGAGCAGTTCTTC.

This chain links TRBV25-1 with TRBJ1-2, with 7 bases identical to TRBD1. The CDR3 is made up of 14 amino acids. Germline trimming cut 6 bases from V and 2 bases from J; bases unmatched to any gene: 6. CDR1 is MGHDK and CDR2 is SYGVNS in the germline V gene. This CDR3 reads CASRGAGGNYGYTF. In nucleotides, the CDR3 is TGTGCCAGCAGGGGGGCAGGGGGGAACTATGGCTACACCTTC.

This chain uses TRBV7-2 with TRBJ1-2, with D maybe TRBD1 (5 bases). V was clipped by 4 bases and J by 0 bases, with 15 bases between them. The CDR3 sequence is 16 residues long. Germline loops: CDR1 SGHTA, CDR2 FQGNSA. This chain's CDR3 is CASSSGWTYTNYGYTF. The CDR3 DNA reads TGTGCCAGCAGCTCCGGGTGGACATACACTAACTATGGCTACACCTTC.